Following are 17 T cell receptor beta chains from one sample sequenced in a study of Tregs in tolerant kidney transplant recipients. Sequencing used immunoSEQ multiplex PCR; TCRdb keeps in-frame clones, though not all of them. Of 60,000 to 75,000 clones listed, 70% to 90% were seen once; the top ten hold roughly 2.2%. The sequencing used Tregs from blood, collected before the transplant. These receptors all stem from a human donor who received a combined kidney and bone marrow transplant.

The chain couples TRBV5-6 to TRBJ1-6, with a weak D call TRBD1 (5 bases). Germline CDR1 reads SGHDT; CDR2 reads YYEEEE. This CDR3 comprises 14 residues. The V and J ends lost 4 bases and 8 bases respectively, with 13 bases between them. Here the CDR3 reads CASSTGTWHSPLHF. The CDR3 region has the DNA TGTGCCAGCAGCACCGGGACGTGGCATTCACCCCTCCACTTT.

A single count supports this clone. The chain uses TRBV9 and TRBJ2-1; 9 nucleotides line up with TRBD2. This CDR3 spans 19 amino acids. Germline CDR1 and CDR2: SGDLS and YYNGEE. Trimming removed 0 bases from V and 4 bases from J; junction bases left unmatched: 14. The CDR3 bases are TGTGCCAGCAGCGTAGGAGTCCGAGGTAGCGGGAGAGGGTACAATGAGCAGTTCTTC. Translating it yields CASSVGVRGSGRGYNEQFF.

The CDR3 loop is CASSGLDHNEQFF. The CDR3 DNA sequence: TGCGCCAGCTCGGGACTAGACCACAATGAGCAGTTCTTC. V gene TRBV5-1 combines with J gene TRBJ2-1, with 8 bases lining up with TRBD2. Looked up from germline, CDR1 is SGHRS and CDR2 is YFSETQ. V was pared by 7 bases and J by 5 bases, with 5 bases of the junction left unmatched. There are 13 residues in the CDR3.

CDR3: CASSSPPLGLTEAFF. The CDR3 region has the DNA TGTGCCAGCAGCTCCCCGCCCCTGGGGTTAACTGAAGCTTTCTTT. The chain uses TRBV6-5 and TRBJ1-1; D uncertain. V was clipped by 6 bases and J by 5 bases, with 19 bases between them. Per the germline V gene, CDR1 is MNHEY and CDR2 is SVGAGI. This CDR3 has 15 amino acids.

V usage is TRBV5-1 and J usage is TRBJ1-5; D unclear. The V gene lost 0 bases and the J gene lost 0 bases, with 7 bases spanning the gap. Germline V gene sequence: CDR1 SGHRS, CDR2 YFSETQ. The CDR3 consists of 15 residues. The CDR3 coding sequence is TGCGCCAGCAGCTTGGGGGGAGATAGCAATCAGCCCCAGCATTTT. Translating it yields CASSLGGDSNQPQHF.

The rearrangement uses TRBV19 and TRBJ1-3; D unclear. This CDR3 spans 13 amino acids. V dropped 7 bases and J dropped 0 bases, with 7 bases sitting between them. The germline gives CDR1 LNHDA, CDR2 SQIVND (reference sequence). The CDR3 loop is CASIGYSGNTIYF. DNA of the CDR3: TGTGCCAGTATAGGCTACTCTGGAAACACCATATATTTT. Variable domain in full (rest from reference TRBV19 and TRBJ1-3): DGGITQSPKYLFRKEGQNVTLSCEQNLNHDAMYWYRQDPGQGLRLIYYSQIVNDFQKGDIAEGYSVSREKKESFPLTVTSAQKNPTAFYLCASIGYSGNTIYFGEGSWLTVV.

This sequence joins TRBV2 and TRBJ2-1; possible D gene TRBD1, 5 bases. The length of the CDR3 is 12 residues. CDR1 SNHLY and CDR2 FYNNEI come from the germline V gene. Trimming shortened V by 5 bases and J by 4 bases, and 6 bases separated the two germline ends. The CDR3 loop reads CASSRQYNEQFF. The DNA of the CDR3 is TGTGCCAGCAGTAGACAGTACAATGAGCAGTTCTTC.

This clone is judged large. V usage is TRBV19 and J usage is TRBJ2-2; D gene ambiguous. V gave up 7 bases and J gave up 1 base, with 10 bases separating them. The germline V gene has CDR1 LNHDA and CDR2 SQIVND (reference sequence). There are 14 residues in the CDR3. CDR3 region: CASTAFGNTGELFF. The CDR3 coding sequence is TGTGCCAGTACGGCCTTTGGGAACACCGGGGAGCTGTTTTTT.

The chain is built from TRBV11-1 and TRBJ1-1; D might be TRBD1 (6 bases). CDR1 and CDR2 (germline): SGHAT, FQDESV (reference sequence). Trimming stripped 5 bases from V and 1 base from J, with 14 bases between. CDR3 length equals 15 residues. The CDR3, as DNA: TGTGCCAGCAGCCTCCGGGACATAGGGAACACTGAAGCTTTCTTT. This codes for CASSLRDIGNTEAFF.

CDR3 protein: CASSAFYEQYF. The CDR3 bases are TGTGCCAGCAGTGCCTTCTACGAGCAGTACTTC. The chain couples TRBV6-1 to TRBJ2-7, with no clear D. Germline V gene data show CDR1 as MNHNS and CDR2 as SASEGT. V lost 4 bases, J lost 3 bases, and 4 bases lay in between. The CDR3 is made up of 11 amino acids.

The chain is built from TRBV2 and TRBJ2-3, with 12 bases identical to TRBD2. The CDR3 length is 15 residues. Germline trimming cut 4 bases from V and 1 base from J; bases unmatched to any gene: 0. The germline gives CDR1 SNHLY, CDR2 FYNNEI. CDR3 nucleotides: TGTGCCAGCAGTGGACTAGCGGGGGGCACAGATACGCAGTATTTT. The encoded protein is CASSGLAGGTDTQYF.

This clone was detected only a few times. The rearrangement uses TRBV27 and TRBJ2-7; tentatively, D is TRBD1 or TRBD2 (5 bases each). This CDR3 contains 15 residues. CDR1 and CDR2 (germline): MNHEY, SMNVEV (reference sequence). V was shortened by 4 bases and J by 7 bases, with 20 bases between the two germline ends. The CDR3 reads CASSSRDLAGWEQYF. The CDR3 DNA reads as TGTGCCAGCAGTTCCCGGGACCTCGCCGGCTGGGAGCAGTACTTC.

In its sample, this clone ranks as medium-sized. The chain couples TRBV18 to TRBJ1-1; D not certain. Germline-derived CDR1 and CDR2 are KGHSH and LQKENI. The CDR3 totals 19 residues. Trimming shortened V by 0 bases and J by 1 base, and 21 bases separated the two germline ends. CDR3 DNA sequence: TGTGCCAGCTCACCACCCACCTATACGGACGGAAAGGGGAACACTGAAGCTTTCTTT. This gives the protein CASSPPTYTDGKGNTEAFF.

The chain couples TRBV5-6 to TRBJ2-3; 7 nucleotides agree with TRBD2. There are 15 residues in the CDR3. Germline CDR1 reads SGHDT; CDR2 reads YYEEEE. V was clipped by 4 bases and J by 3 bases; unmatched bases: 8. For the CDR3, the DNA is TGTGCCAGCAGCCGGGGCGGGAGAGGAACAGATACGCAGTATTTT. It is translated as CASSRGGRGTDTQYF.

V is TRBV28 and J is TRBJ2-1; 13 nucleotides line up with TRBD2. The CDR3 is 18 amino acids. CDR1 MDHEN and CDR2 SYDVKM come from the germline V gene. Trimming removed 0 bases from V and 4 bases from J; junction bases left unmatched: 6. The CDR3 spells CASSLWKLAGGPYNEQFF. The CDR3 region has the DNA TGTGCCAGCAGTTTATGGAAACTAGCGGGAGGGCCATACAATGAGCAGTTCTTC.

The chain recombines TRBV6-5 with TRBJ1-5; 12 bases are a match to TRBD1. The germline V gene encodes CDR1 MNHEY and CDR2 SVGAGI. This CDR3 region has 15 residues. The ends lost 6 bases at V and 7 bases at J; junction bases unmatched: 7. The CDR3 reads CASRRGTGGLQPQHF. The CDR3 DNA sequence: TGTGCCAGCAGACGTGGGACAGGGGGCCTACAGCCCCAGCATTTT.

The rearrangement joins TRBV7-2 to TRBJ1-5; D gene unclear. The V and J ends lost 3 bases and 11 bases respectively, with 14 bases between them. This CDR3 spans 13 amino acids. Germline CDR1 is SGHTA and CDR2 is FQGNSA. The CDR3 nucleotides read TGTGCCAGCAGCTTTGACTCCGCCGGGGCCCAGCATTTT. Translated: CASSFDSAGAQHF.